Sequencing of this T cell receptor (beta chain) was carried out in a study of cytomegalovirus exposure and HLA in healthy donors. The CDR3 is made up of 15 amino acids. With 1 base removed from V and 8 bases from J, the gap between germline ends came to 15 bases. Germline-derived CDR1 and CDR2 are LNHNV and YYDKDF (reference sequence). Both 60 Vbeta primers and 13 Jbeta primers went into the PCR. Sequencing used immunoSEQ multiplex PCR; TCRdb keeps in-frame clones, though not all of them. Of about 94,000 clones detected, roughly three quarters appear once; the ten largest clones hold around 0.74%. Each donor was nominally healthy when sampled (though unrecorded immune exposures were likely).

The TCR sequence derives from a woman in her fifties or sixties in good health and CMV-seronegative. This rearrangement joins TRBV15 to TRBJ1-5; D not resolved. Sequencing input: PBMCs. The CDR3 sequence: CATSRGFGVGEPQHF. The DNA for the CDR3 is TGTGCCACCAGCAGAGGCTTCGGGGTTGGGGAGCCCCAGCATTTT.